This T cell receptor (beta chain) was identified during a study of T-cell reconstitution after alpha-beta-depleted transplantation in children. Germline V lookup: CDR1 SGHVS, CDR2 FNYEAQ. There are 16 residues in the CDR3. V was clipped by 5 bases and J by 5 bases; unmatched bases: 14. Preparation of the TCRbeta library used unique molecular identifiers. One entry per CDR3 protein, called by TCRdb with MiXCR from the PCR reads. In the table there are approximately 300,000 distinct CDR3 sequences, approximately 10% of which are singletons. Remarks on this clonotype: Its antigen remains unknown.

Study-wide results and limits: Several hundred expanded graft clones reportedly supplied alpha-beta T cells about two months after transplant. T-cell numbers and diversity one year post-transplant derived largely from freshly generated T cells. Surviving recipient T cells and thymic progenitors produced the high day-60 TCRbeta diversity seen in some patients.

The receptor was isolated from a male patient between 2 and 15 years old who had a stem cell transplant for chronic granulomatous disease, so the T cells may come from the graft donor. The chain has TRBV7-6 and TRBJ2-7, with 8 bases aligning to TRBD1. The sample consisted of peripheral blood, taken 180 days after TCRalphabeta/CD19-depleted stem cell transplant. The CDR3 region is CASSPPVSGGFDEQYF. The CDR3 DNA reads TGTGCCAGCAGCCCACCTGTGTCAGGGGGCTTCGACGAGCAGTACTTC.